Each of the 21 T cell receptor beta chains below was sequenced from the same sample in a study of T cell clones after liver transplantation. Clones were read by immunoSEQ multiplex PCR, and TCRdb kept only the in-frame ones, dropping some. The repertoire consists of fewer than 65,000 clones, with around 70% occurring once and the leading ten covering approximately 10%. The sequenced sample was CD4+ T cells from blood, obtained at the 22-month timepoint. Receptors originate from a human patient who received a liver transplant. Some T cells could come from the graft donor.

Here the CDR3 DNA reads TGTGCCTGGACAGGAAGCGGGACAGATACGCAGTATTTT. Translation gives CAWTGSGTDTQYF. The rearrangement links TRBV30 to TRBJ2-3; TRBD2 might be the D (6 bases). The V gene lost 4 bases and the J gene lost 3 bases, with 11 bases spanning the gap. Germline CDR1 reads GTSNPN; CDR2 reads SVGIG (reference sequence). The CDR3 loop spans 13 amino acids.

This clone was recorded only once. This sequence joins TRBV7-8 and TRBJ1-5; TRBD1 aligns across 7 bases. Germline loops: CDR1 SGHVS, CDR2 FQNEAQ. This CDR3 region has 15 residues. V shed 3 bases, J shed 2 bases, and the junction held 4 bases outside the gene matches. The CDR3 DNA reads as TGTGCCAGCAGCTTCAGGGGGATAGGCAATCAGCCCCAGCATTTT. This codes for CASSFRGIGNQPQHF.

This clone occurred many times. The CDR3 region has the DNA TGCGCCAGCACCCTCGTAGGGATGAACACTGAAGCTTTCTTT. It encodes CASTLVGMNTEAFF. The rearrangement links TRBV4-1 to TRBJ1-1; the D is unclear. This CDR3 comprises 14 residues. Germline V gene lookup returns CDR1 MGHRA and CDR2 YSYEKL. V dropped 7 bases and J dropped 0 bases, with 12 bases sitting between them.

In this sample, this clone turned up a few times. This sequence joins TRBV19 and TRBJ2-3; 9 bases align to TRBD1. Germline-derived CDR1 and CDR2 are LNHDA and SQIVND (reference sequence). After removal of 0 bases from V and 4 bases from J, the junction contained 2 bases not matched to a gene. There are 15 residues in the CDR3. CDR3 residues: CASSIETGGADTQYF. The CDR3 DNA sequence: TGTGCCAGTAGTATAGAGACAGGGGGAGCAGATACGCAGTATTTT.

CDR3 sequence: CASQRSSYEQYF. The CDR3 DNA sequence: TGTGCCAGTCAGCGGAGCTCCTACGAGCAGTACTTC. The chain is built from TRBV7-3 and TRBJ2-7; D possibly corresponds to TRBD2 (5 bases). The CDR3 loop spans 12 amino acids. V shed 9 bases and J shed 0 bases, with 9 bases lying between them. The V gene's germline CDR1 is SGHTA and CDR2 FQGTGA. Supplemented by reference TRBV7-3 and TRBJ2-7, the full variable domain reads GAGVSQTPSNKVTEKGKYVELRCDPISGHTALYWYRQSLGQGPEFLIYFQGTGAADDSGLPNDRFFAVRPEGSVSTLKIQRTERGDSAVYLCASQRSSYEQYFGPGTRLTVT.

The chain combines TRBV9 with TRBJ1-1; D call uncertain. Germline V gene data show CDR1 as SGDLS and CDR2 as YYNGEE. The CDR3 totals 14 residues. The ends were cut back, 4 bases at V and 4 bases at J, with 14 bases in the middle. DNA for the CDR3: TGTGCCAGCAGCATTTCACCGGGTAGCACTGAAGCTTTCTTT. Translated, it gives CASSISPGSTEAFF.

The chain has TRBV28 and TRBJ1-6; 8 nucleotides agree with TRBD1. This CDR3 has 16 amino acids. Germline V gene lookup returns CDR1 MDHEN and CDR2 SYDVKM. Trimming took 10 bases from V and 3 from J; bases not matched to a gene: 11. CDR3 nucleotides: TGTGCCACCTCCCCCAGGGGGCAGGGCTATAATTCACCCCTCCACTTT. This translates into CATSPRGQGYNSPLHF.

The genes are TRBV2 and TRBJ2-4; TRBD1 is a possible D gene (6 bases). The ends were cut back, 7 bases at V and 0 bases at J, with 13 bases in the middle. Germline V lookup: CDR1 SNHLY, CDR2 FYNNEI. This CDR3 has 15 residues. In nucleotides, the CDR3 is TGTGCCAGCAACTACAGGGATCTAGCCAAAAACATTCAGTACTTC. Amino acids: CASNYRDLAKNIQYF. Using reference TRBV2 and TRBJ2-4 for the parts outside the CDR3, the full variable domain is EPEVTQTPSHQVTQMGQEVILRCVPISNHLYFYWYRQILGQKVEFLVSFYNNEISEKSEIFDDQFSVERPDGSNFTLKIRSTKLEDSAMYFCASNYRDLAKNIQYFGAGTRLSVL.

The chain combines TRBV6-6 with TRBJ2-3, with TRBD1 matching 9 bases. The V gene end was trimmed by 6 bases and the J gene end by 6 bases; junction bases not matched to a gene: 4. The CDR3 contains 13 residues. CDR1 is MNHNY, CDR2 SVGAGI, per germline (reference sequence). The CDR3 reads CASRQGAMDTQYF. In nucleotides, the CDR3 is TGTGCCAGCAGACAGGGGGCTATGGATACGCAGTATTTT.

The chain is built from TRBV7-2 and TRBJ1-5; D might be TRBD1 (6 bases). CDR3 size: 14 residues. V lost 3 bases and J 6 bases, leaving 12 bases between the germline ends. From germline, CDR1 is SGHTA and CDR2 FQGNSA. The DNA of the CDR3 is TGTGCCAGCAGCTTTGAAGGGGGTGGTCAGCCCCAGCATTTT. This encodes CASSFEGGGQPQHF.

This chain joins TRBV30 and TRBJ1-5, with 9 bases aligning to TRBD1. The CDR3 has 15 amino acids. J was trimmed by 3 bases and V by 4 bases; bases with no gene match: 7. CDR1 is GTSNPN and CDR2 is SVGIG in the germline V gene (reference sequence). CDR3 nucleotide sequence: TGTGCCTGGACGGTAGGACAGGGGTCCAATCAGCCCCAGCATTTT. Translating gives CAWTVGQGSNQPQHF.

The J gene is TRBJ2-7, the V gene TRBV2, with D perhaps being TRBD1 or TRBD2 (7 bases each). From germline, CDR1 is SNHLY and CDR2 FYNNEI. Trimming stripped 2 bases from V and 2 bases from J, with 10 bases between. This CDR3 contains 14 residues. The chain's CDR3 is CASSEQGGTYEQYF. In nucleotides, the CDR3 is TGTGCCAGCAGTGAACAGGGGGGGACCTACGAGCAGTACTTC.

The chain combines TRBV11-2 with TRBJ1-1; D unresolved. The CDR3 covers 15 residues. CDR1 and CDR2 (germline): SGHAT, FQNNGV. Trimming took off 3 bases at V and 1 base at J, with 12 bases between the two ends. The CDR3 spells CASSFATGGNTEAFF. The CDR3 DNA is TGTGCCAGCAGCTTTGCGACGGGAGGGAACACTGAAGCTTTCTTT.

This rearrangement joins TRBV18 to TRBJ1-4, with 9 nucleotides matching TRBD1. Germline lookup yields CDR1 KGHSH and CDR2 LQKENI. V lost 5 bases to trimming and J lost 7 bases; unmatched junction nucleotides: 8. This CDR3 spans 15 amino acids. CDR3 sequence (DNA): TGTGCCAGCTCAGTACCCGGGACAGGGACTGAAAAACTGTTTTTT. This gives the protein CASSVPGTGTEKLFF.

This sequence joins TRBV5-1 and TRBJ2-6; 7 bases line up with TRBD2. V gave up 0 bases and J gave up 4 bases; unmatched junction bases: 4. Germline values: CDR1 SGHRS, CDR2 YFSETQ. CDR3 length: 16 residues. The CDR3 DNA sequence: TGCGCCAGCAGCTTGGCGGGGGGATCCGGGGCCAACGTCCTGACTTTC. Its translation: CASSLAGGSGANVLTF.

The genes are TRBV5-8 and TRBJ2-3; possible D gene TRBD2, 6 bases. The germline V gene encodes CDR1 SGHTS and CDR2 YDEGEE. The CDR3 covers 16 residues. Trimming stripped 6 bases from V and 0 bases from J, with 17 bases between. The CDR3 DNA sequence: TGTGCCAGCACCTCTGGTGGCGGGGCTAGCACAGATACGCAGTATTTT. Protein sequence: CASTSGGGASTDTQYF.

The gene calls are TRBV15 and TRBJ2-4; a weak D match, TRBD2 (5 bases). The CDR3 consists of 17 residues. V was cut by 4 bases and J by 0 bases, with 16 bases left in between. Germline values: CDR1 LNHNV, CDR2 YYDKDF (reference sequence). The CDR3 DNA is TGTGCCACCAGCACGTTAGAGGGCCTATTAGCCAAAAACATTCAGTACTTC. Translation gives CATSTLEGLLAKNIQYF.

J is TRBJ1-5 and V is TRBV27; TRBD1 aligns across 10 bases. The CDR3 runs 15 residues. The V segment lost 3 bases and the J segment 2 bases; nucleotides outside the gene matches: 1. The germline V gene encodes CDR1 MNHEY and CDR2 SMNVEV (reference sequence). The CDR3 is CASSFGTGGNQPQHF. In nucleotides, the CDR3 is TGTGCCAGCAGTTTCGGGACAGGGGGCAATCAGCCCCAGCATTTT.

The chain uses TRBV11-2 and TRBJ2-3; D remains ambiguous. There are 16 residues in the CDR3. V shed 5 bases and J shed 1 base, with 16 bases lying between them. Germline V lookup: CDR1 SGHAT, CDR2 FQNNGV. The CDR3 DNA reads TGTGCCAGCAGCACGGGCGTGGGGTTGGGCACAGATACGCAGTATTTT. It yields the protein CASSTGVGLGTDTQYF.

In DNA form, the CDR3 reads TGTGCCAGCAGTTACGTGAATATAGGAGTAAATCAGCCCCAGCATTTT. Amino acids: CASSYVNIGVNQPQHF. The chain couples TRBV6-6 to TRBJ1-5; no firm D call. The CDR3 extends over 16 amino acids. Trimming left V 2 bases short and J 4 bases short, with 15 bases between. Germline V gives CDR1 MNHNY, CDR2 SVGAGI (reference sequence).

V is TRBV5-1 and J is TRBJ1-1; 8 bases agree with TRBD1. Germline V gives CDR1 SGHRS, CDR2 YFSETQ. The CDR3 runs to 17 residues. Losses at the gene ends were 0 bases for V and 0 bases for J; bases not matched to a gene: 7. CDR3 coding DNA: TGCGCCAGCAGCTTGGAGACAGGGGATTTATTGAACACTGAAGCTTTCTTT. This sequence encodes CASSLETGDLLNTEAFF. The full variable domain, rest sourced from reference TRBV5-1 and TRBJ1-1, is KAGVTQTPRYLIKTRGQQVTLSCSPISGHRSVSWYQQTPGQGLQFLFEYFSETQRNKGNFPGRFSGRQFSNSRSEMNVSTLELGDSALYLCASSLETGDLLNTEAFFGQGTRLTVV.